The next 5 T cell receptor beta chains were all read from a single sample in a study of CD8+ T cells in alopecia areata. Extracted RNA was reverse transcribed, and the resulting cDNA served as sequencing template. Profiling relied on immunoSEQ multiplex PCR, and the TCRdb table lists in-frame clones only, not all of them. The sample shows 50,000 to 70,000 clones, around 40% of them seen only once. Sequenced input: NKG2D-low CD8+ T cells sorted from blood. The receptors derive from a human donor with alopecia areata.

V gene TRBV4-3 combines with J gene TRBJ1-2; unclear D gene. This CDR3 has 13 residues. With 4 bases removed from V and 4 bases from J, the gap between germline ends came to 10 bases. CDR1 is LGHNA and CDR2 is YSLEER in the germline V gene. Here the CDR3 reads CASSLTWAYGYTF. CDR3 DNA sequence: TGCGCCAGCAGCCTGACGTGGGCCTATGGCTACACCTTC.

This clone was counted a single time. J is TRBJ2-7 and V is TRBV5-1, with 9 bases identical to TRBD1. CDR3 length: 15 amino acids. Trimming cost V 3 bases and J 0 bases; bases outside gene matches: 4. Germline assignment: CDR1 SGHRS and CDR2 YFSETQ. Here the CDR3 reads CASSWDRVNSYEQYF. The CDR3 coding sequence is TGCGCCAGCAGCTGGGACAGGGTTAACTCCTACGAGCAGTACTTC.

The chain carries TRBV7-3 and TRBJ1-1; 8 nucleotides line up with TRBD1. J gave up 1 base and V 2 bases, and 0 bases lay outside the gene matches. Germline assignment: CDR1 SGHTA and CDR2 FQGTGA. The CDR3 contains 14 residues. CDR3 region: CASSLGTGNTEAFF. The CDR3 DNA reads as TGTGCCAGCAGCTTAGGGACAGGGAACACTGAAGCTTTCTTT.

The chain links TRBV15 to TRBJ2-7; a weak D match, TRBD1 (6 bases). CDR1 is LNHNV and CDR2 is YYDKDF in the germline V gene (reference sequence). Trimming shortened V by 0 bases and J by 12 bases, and 12 bases separated the two germline ends. The CDR3 contains 12 residues. CDR3 loop: CATSRDSTGPYF. CDR3 bases: TGTGCCACCAGCAGAGATTCTACAGGGCCGTACTTC.

The CDR3 sequence is CASSYRAGYNEQFF. In nucleotides, the CDR3 is TGTGCCAGCAGTTACAGGGCCGGTTACAATGAGCAGTTCTTC. V is TRBV6-4 and J is TRBJ2-1, with a tentative D call TRBD1 (6 bases). Looked up from germline, CDR1 is MRHNA and CDR2 is SNTAGT. CDR3 length: 14 residues. Trimming took off 5 bases at V and 4 bases at J, with 12 bases between the two ends.